Listed below are T cell receptor beta chains from one sample, sequenced in a study of sequential checkpoint blockade in melanoma. Measured with immunoSEQ multiplex PCR; TCRdb has only the in-frame clones, and not every one. The sample yields about 450 clones, about 25% seen once. Specimen: tumor tissue (inferred from file names), collected from a patient given nivolumab and ipilimumab in sequence. Every receptor here comes from a human donor with melanoma. CDR3s include the opening cysteine and the closing phenylalanine or tryptophan. D genes are given only for firm matches. Not all rows give a size; the values are once, few, many and, for expanded clones, a class.

J gene: TRBJ1-4
D gene: NA
V gene: TRBV5-1
clone size: NA
CDR3 protein: CASSPGPGGSITNEKLFF
CDR3 DNA: TGCGCCAGCAGCCCCGGCCCGGGCGGGTCCATAACTAATGAAAAACTGTTTTTT

J gene: TRBJ2-6
D gene: NA
V gene: TRBV5-1
clone size: NA
CDR3 protein: CASSSQASGANVLTF
CDR3 DNA: TGCGCCAGCAGCTCTCAGGCCTCTGGGGCCAACGTCCTGACTTTC

J gene: TRBJ1-2
D gene: TRBD1
V gene: TRBV19
clone size: NA
CDR3 protein: CASSPGTATNYGYTF
CDR3 DNA: TGTGCCAGTAGTCCCGGGACAGCCACTAACTATGGCTACACCTTC

J gene: TRBJ2-7
D gene: NA
V gene: TRBV18
clone size: once
CDR3 protein: CASSPAMGRSRSYEQYF
CDR3 DNA: TGTGCCAGCTCACCGGCAATGGGGCGATCTAGAAGTTACGAGCAGTACTTC

J gene: TRBJ1-1
D gene: NA
V gene: TRBV15
clone size: NA
CDR3 protein: CATSSPGTPNTEAFF
CDR3 DNA: TGTGCCACCAGCAGCCCCGGGACACCTAACACTGAAGCTTTCTTT

J gene: TRBJ2-2
D gene: TRBD1
V gene: TRBV28
clone size: NA
CDR3 protein: CASSFLRDRGRGGELFF
CDR3 DNA: TGTGCCAGCAGTTTCCTCCGGGACAGGGGGCGAGGCGGGGAGCTGTTTTTT

J gene: TRBJ1-2
D gene: NA
V gene: TRBV9
clone size: few
CDR3 protein: CASSEDPAAEGYTF
CDR3 DNA: TGTGCCAGCAGCGAGGACCCCGCGGCGGAAGGCTACACCTTC

J gene: TRBJ1-6
D gene: TRBD1
V gene: TRBV5-1
clone size: NA
CDR3 protein: CASSSGQGDSPLHF
CDR3 DNA: TGCGCCAGCAGCTCGGGACAGGGGGATTCACCCCTCCACTTT

J gene: TRBJ1-2
D gene: TRBD1
V gene: TRBV6-8
clone size: NA
CDR3 protein: CASLLTGGGTGYTF
CDR3 DNA: TGTGCCAGCCTCCTGACAGGGGGCGGCACCGGCTACACCTTC

J gene: TRBJ2-3
D gene: NA
V gene: TRBV12-5
clone size: NA
CDR3 protein: CAQSSADTQYF
CDR3 DNA: TGTGCCCAGTCCTCAGCAGATACGCAGTATTTT

J gene: TRBJ2-5
D gene: NA
V gene: TRBV5-1
clone size: NA
CDR3 protein: CASSPRGSGQETQYF
CDR3 DNA: TGCGCCAGCAGCCCCCGTGGTAGCGGACAAGAGACCCAGTACTTC

J gene: TRBJ1-4
D gene: TRBD1
V gene: TRBV6-8
clone size: few
CDR3 protein: CASRARGRNEKLFF
CDR3 DNA: TGTGCCAGCAGGGCCAGGGGGCGGAATGAAAAACTGTTTTTT

J gene: TRBJ2-7
D gene: TRBD1
V gene: TRBV15
clone size: NA
CDR3 protein: CATSRAGGTGEQYF
CDR3 DNA: TGTGCCACCAGCAGGGCAGGGGGCACGGGAGAGCAGTACTTC

J gene: TRBJ1-1
D gene: NA
V gene: TRBV6-8
clone size: NA
CDR3 protein: CASSYLTVTEAFF
CDR3 DNA: TGTGCCAGCAGTTATCTAACGGTCACTGAAGCTTTCTTT

J gene: TRBJ2-3
D gene: TRBD2
V gene: TRBV6-8
clone size: NA
CDR3 protein: CASRGGLTDTQYF
CDR3 DNA: TGTGCCAGCCGCGGGGGTTTAACAGATACGCAGTATTTT

J gene: TRBJ2-3
D gene: TRBD2
V gene: TRBV19
clone size: NA
CDR3 protein: CASSIDRGHGTSGGDTQYF
CDR3 DNA: TGTGCCAGTAGTATAGACAGAGGTCACGGGACTAGCGGTGGAGATACGCAGTATTTT

J gene: TRBJ1-2
D gene: NA
V gene: TRBV6-8
clone size: NA
CDR3 protein: CASTEGEGVSGYTF
CDR3 DNA: TGTGCCAGCACCGAGGGGGAGGGGGTGAGTGGCTACACCTTC

J gene: TRBJ1-1
D gene: NA
V gene: TRBV6-8
clone size: few
CDR3 protein: CAKAQGQLNTEAFF
CDR3 DNA: TGTGCCAAAGCCCAAGGACAGCTGAACACTGAAGCTTTCTTT

J gene: TRBJ2-7
D gene: NA
V gene: TRBV11-3
clone size: medium-sized
CDR3 protein: CASTLTGTSSYEQYF
CDR3 DNA: TGTGCCAGCACCTTAACCGGGACATCTTCCTACGAGCAGTACTTC

J gene: TRBJ1-2
D gene: TRBD1
V gene: TRBV6-8
clone size: medium-sized
CDR3 protein: CASSYFPGQGEDSYTF
CDR3 DNA: TGTGCCAGCAGTTACTTCCCGGGACAGGGCGAGGATAGCTACACCTTC

J gene: TRBJ1-4
D gene: NA
V gene: TRBV30
clone size: few
CDR3 protein: CAWSVQGPEKLFF
CDR3 DNA: TGTGCCTGGAGTGTTCAGGGTCCTGAAAAACTGTTTTTT

J gene: TRBJ2-7
D gene: NA
V gene: TRBV6-8
clone size: few
CDR3 protein: CASLKGGAGYEQYF
CDR3 DNA: TGTGCCAGCCTAAAAGGGGGGGCAGGGTACGAGCAGTACTTC

J gene: TRBJ1-2
D gene: TRBD1
V gene: TRBV18
clone size: NA
CDR3 protein: CASSPRQGPPYGYTF
CDR3 DNA: TGTGCCAGCTCACCGAGACAGGGTCCCCCCTATGGCTACACCTTC

J gene: TRBJ2-1
D gene: NA
V gene: TRBV15
clone size: NA
CDR3 protein: CATSRRTGRNEQFF
CDR3 DNA: TGTGCCACCAGCAGACGCACAGGGCGCAATGAGCAGTTCTTC

J gene: TRBJ1-1
D gene: NA
V gene: TRBV6-8
clone size: large
CDR3 protein: CASSFFSTGWNTEAFF
CDR3 DNA: TGTGCCAGCAGTTTCTTTTCGACAGGATGGAACACTGAAGCTTTCTTT

J gene: TRBJ1-1
D gene: NA
V gene: TRBV11-3
clone size: large
CDR3 protein: CASSQAVPGGTEAFF
CDR3 DNA: TGTGCCAGCAGCCAAGCTGTCCCCGGAGGCACTGAAGCTTTCTTT

J gene: TRBJ2-3
D gene: NA
V gene: TRBV11-3
clone size: medium-sized
CDR3 protein: CASRGTDRESSRDPDTQYF
CDR3 DNA: TGTGCCAGCAGGGGGACTGACAGGGAAAGTAGTCGGGACCCAGATACGCAGTATTTT

J gene: TRBJ2-5
D gene: NA
V gene: TRBV5-1
clone size: NA
CDR3 protein: CASSLVIQVGETQYF
CDR3 DNA: TGCGCCAGCAGCTTGGTTATACAGGTGGGGGAGACCCAGTACTTC

J gene: TRBJ2-3
D gene: TRBD1
V gene: TRBV29-1
clone size: NA
CDR3 protein: CSVLTGVTDTQYF
CDR3 DNA: TGCAGCGTCTTAACAGGGGTCACAGATACGCAGTATTTT

J gene: TRBJ1-5
D gene: NA
V gene: TRBV15
clone size: NA
CDR3 protein: CATSIAGSSYQPQHF
CDR3 DNA: TGTGCCACCAGCATCGCAGGGTCTAGTTATCAGCCCCAGCATTTT

J gene: TRBJ1-5
D gene: NA
V gene: TRBV6-8
clone size: few
CDR3 protein: CATSTGSGNQPQHF
CDR3 DNA: TGTGCCACCTCAACAGGGTCCGGCAATCAGCCCCAGCATTTT

J gene: TRBJ2-5
D gene: TRBD2
V gene: TRBV11-3
clone size: medium-sized
CDR3 protein: CASSPQAGGRETQYF
CDR3 DNA: TGTGCCAGCAGCCCGCAAGCGGGGGGAAGGGAGACCCAGTACTTC